Presented here are 9 T cell receptor beta chains from one specimen sequenced in a study of PD-L1 blockade in urothelial cancer. Sequencing was performed with immunoSEQ multiplex PCR; in TCRdb, only in-frame clones are kept and a portion is missing. The sample lists tens of thousands of clones, roughly 84% occurring once. The time point is: pretreatment peripheral blood. Here the sequenced sample was PBMCs, taken around atezolizumab (anti-PD-L1) treatment. The receptors here all came from an older woman with urothelial cancer.

The gene calls are TRBV28 and TRBJ2-2; TRBD1 aligns across 11 bases. This CDR3 region has 18 residues. J was trimmed by 0 bases and V by 1 base; bases with no gene match: 4. The germline CDR1 and CDR2 sequences are MDHEN and SYDVKM. The CDR3 here is CASSLYTGQGANTGELFF. CDR3 nucleotide sequence: TGTGCCAGCAGTTTATATACGGGACAGGGGGCGAACACCGGGGAGCTGTTTTTT. Full variable domain (missing parts from reference TRBV28 and TRBJ2-2): DVKVTQSSRYLVKRTGEKVFLECVQDMDHENMFWYRQDPGLGLRLIYFSYDVKMKEKGDIPEGYSVSREKKERFSLILESASTNQTSMYLCASSLYTGQGANTGELFFGEGSRLTVL.

This clone was seen just once. The chain has TRBV7-9 and TRBJ1-1; unclear D gene. The CDR3 is made up of 16 amino acids. V was shortened by 3 bases and J by 2 bases, with 16 bases between the two germline ends. From germline, CDR1 is SEHNR and CDR2 FQNEAQ (reference sequence). The CDR3 spells CASSFPRGEDNTEAFF. CDR3 coding DNA: TGTGCCAGCAGCTTCCCCCGCGGGGAAGATAACACTGAAGCTTTCTTT.

In its sample, this clone was seen a few times. This CDR3 reads CATFPTRDTEAFF. The CDR3 DNA reads TGTGCCACCTTCCCTACACGGGACACTGAAGCTTTCTTT. This chain uses TRBV6-1 with TRBJ1-1; no clear D. The CDR3 is 13 amino acids. Trimming took off 10 bases at V and 3 bases at J, with 15 bases between the two ends. Germline CDR1 reads MNHNS; CDR2 reads SASEGT.

The chain uses TRBV4-3 and TRBJ2-3, with D maybe TRBD1 (6 bases). V was pared by 1 base and J by 5 bases, with 10 bases between. The CDR3 is made up of 14 amino acids. The germline gives CDR1 LGHNA, CDR2 YSLEER. This chain's CDR3 is CASSQVSRGDTQYF. The CDR3 DNA follows: TGCGCCAGCAGCCAAGTTTCCAGGGGAGATACGCAGTATTTT.

The J gene is TRBJ2-5, the V gene TRBV6-6; TRBD1 matches at 9 bases. CDR3 length equals 15 residues. The V segment lost 6 bases and the J segment 5 bases; nucleotides outside the gene matches: 10. Germline V gives CDR1 MNHNY, CDR2 SVGAGI (reference sequence). The CDR3: CASRATGGIGETQYF. The CDR3 coding sequence is TGTGCCAGCAGGGCCACAGGGGGCATAGGGGAGACCCAGTACTTC.

The V call is TRBV11-3, the J call TRBJ1-3; D not certain. From germline, CDR1 is SGHNT and CDR2 YENEEA. Trimming took off 1 base at V and 3 bases at J, with 7 bases between the two ends. The CDR3 sequence is 14 residues long. This CDR3 reads CASSLGSHGNTIYF. The DNA for the CDR3 is TGTGCCAGCAGCTTAGGAAGCCATGGAAACACCATATATTTT.

The chain links TRBV19 to TRBJ1-4, with 7 bases that match TRBD1. CDR1 is LNHDA, CDR2 SQIVND, per germline (reference sequence). This CDR3 has 15 amino acids. V dropped 3 bases and J dropped 5; count of bases not matched to a gene: 6. CDR3 region: CASSMYRGTNEKLFF. The CDR3 DNA reads TGTGCCAGTAGTATGTACAGGGGCACGAATGAAAAACTGTTTTTT.

The count of this clone is one. The rearrangement uses TRBV4-3 and TRBJ1-4; the match to TRBD1 covers 7 bases. The CDR3 is 17 amino acids. CDR1 and CDR2 (germline): LGHNA, YSLEER. Losses at the gene ends were 0 bases for V and 4 bases for J; bases not matched to a gene: 8. CDR3 in amino acids: CASSQDYRGGGNEKLFF. The CDR3 coding sequence is TGCGCCAGCAGCCAAGATTACAGGGGCGGCGGTAATGAAAAACTGTTTTTT.

The rearrangement joins TRBV19 to TRBJ1-2, with D unclear. CDR1 LNHDA and CDR2 SQIVND come from the germline V gene (reference sequence). The CDR3 length is 11 residues. The V and J ends lost 10 bases and 4 bases respectively, with 10 bases between them. CDR3 residues: CATREVYGYTF. CDR3 coding DNA: TGTGCCACAAGGGAGGTCTATGGCTACACCTTC.